This T cell receptor beta chain was identified in a study of T cell changes during pregnancy in multiple sclerosis. The CDR3 runs 16 residues. CDR1 is SEHNR, CDR2 FQNEAQ, per germline (reference sequence). J lost 4 bases, V lost 1 base, and 5 bases had no gene match. Only in-frame clones appear in the TCRdb table, and some are missing; sequencing was by immunoSEQ multiplex PCR. This table has roughly 80,000 clones, 90% to 95% appearing once. This specimen consisted of peripheral blood, obtained after pregnancy. V is TRBV7-9 and J is TRBJ1-5; 9 bases fit TRBD1. This receptor was taken from a female donor in good health, enrolled as a control in a pregnancy study. CDR3 amino acids: CASSLGRDRVNQPQHF. DNA for the CDR3: TGTGCCAGCAGCTTAGGAAGGGACAGGGTAAATCAGCCCCAGCATTTT.